One sample yielded the 20 T cell receptor beta chains listed below, sequenced in a study of T cell repertoires in cytomegalovirus infection. The antigens of these receptors remain unknown. TCRdb analysed the reads with MiXCR anew, one entry per CDR3 protein. Here the sample spans about 890,000 distinct CDR3 sequences, roughly a third being singletons. The sequenced sample was cultured CD8+ T cells from PBMCs, obtained from culture after CMV antigen stimulation. The receptors shown here come from a human donor in good health (CMV status not recorded). Some clones in this sample may be carry-over from other donors' samples.

Points on this clonotype: A single base separates this from a much larger clone, so it may be a read error. CDR3 nucleotide sequence: TGTGCCAGCAGCTCCGGACAGACTTTCAATGAGCAGTTCTTC. Amino acids: CASSSGQTFNEQFF. The chain recombines TRBV7-2 with TRBJ2-1; D might be TRBD1 (6 bases). Germline V gives CDR1 SGHTA, CDR2 FQGNSA. The CDR3 length is 14 residues. The V gene lost 4 bases and the J gene lost 6 bases, with 13 bases spanning the gap.

This clonotype came up a few times. The chain couples TRBV29-1 to TRBJ1-1; tentative D call: TRBD1 (5 bases). The CDR3 is made up of 14 amino acids. V lost 2 bases, J lost 6 bases, and 16 bases lay in between. CDR1 is SQVTM and CDR2 is ANQGSEA in the germline V gene. The CDR3 spells CSVETHGKGAEAFF. CDR3 coding DNA: TGCAGCGTTGAAACTCACGGGAAAGGGGCTGAAGCTTTCTTT.

This clonotype appeared a few times. This chain joins TRBV7-2 and TRBJ2-5; 9 nucleotides match TRBD2. The CDR3 runs to 14 residues. The V segment lost 7 bases and the J segment 5 bases; nucleotides outside the gene matches: 8. Germline V gives CDR1 SGHTA, CDR2 FQGNSA. The CDR3 region has the DNA TGTGCCAGCAACCGGGGCGGGGGGGCGGAGACCCAGTACTTC. It is translated as CASNRGGGAETQYF.

This clonotype was detected only a few times. The chain uses TRBV6-1 and TRBJ1-1, with 8 bases matching TRBD1. The V and J ends lost 5 bases and 2 bases, in that order; junction bases with no gene match: 13. The CDR3 consists of 17 residues. Germline assignment: CDR1 MNHNS and CDR2 SASEGT. The CDR3 DNA is TGTGCCAGCAGTCCGGGACAGGATTTTTTGGATAACACTGAAGCTTTCTTT. It specifies CASSPGQDFLDNTEAFF.

This clonotype was seen a few times. J is TRBJ2-2 and V is TRBV7-8; TRBD1 agrees at 9 bases. The germline V gene has CDR1 SGHVS and CDR2 FQNEAQ. With 4 bases clipped from V and 6 bases from J, the junction kept 9 bases outside the gene matches. The CDR3 consists of 16 residues. CDR3 in amino acids: CASSSAGQGLSGELFF. Here the CDR3 DNA reads TGTGCCAGCAGCTCAGCAGGACAGGGGTTGTCCGGGGAGCTGTTTTTT.

At least ten counts were recorded for this clonotype. The rearrangement uses TRBV7-8 and TRBJ2-1; D call uncertain. The CDR3 sequence is 14 residues long. Looked up from germline, CDR1 is SGHVS and CDR2 is FQNEAQ. With 0 bases removed from V and 6 bases from J, the gap between germline ends came to 9 bases. The CDR3 coding sequence is TGTGCCAGCAGCTTAGCTACTCTAGGCAATGAGCAGTTCTTC. Protein product: CASSLATLGNEQFF.

V gene TRBV10-3 combines with J gene TRBJ2-7; 11 positions agree with TRBD2. This CDR3 spans 15 amino acids. Germline-derived CDR1 and CDR2 are ENHRY and SYGVKD. V gave up 5 bases and J gave up 0 bases; unmatched junction bases: 3. The CDR3 reads CAISRTSGFSYEQYF. As DNA, the CDR3 is TGTGCCATCAGTCGGACTAGCGGGTTCTCCTACGAGCAGTACTTC.

This clonotype occurred many times. The chain has TRBV7-9 and TRBJ2-7; D gene unclear. There are 13 residues in the CDR3. Looked up from germline, CDR1 is SEHNR and CDR2 is FQNEAQ (reference sequence). The V end lost 5 bases, the J end lost 2 bases, and 10 bases lay between the germline ends. CDR3 region: CASSHGPTYEQYF. The CDR3 nucleotides are TGTGCCAGCAGCCACGGGCCTACCTACGAGCAGTACTTC. Combining the CDR3 with reference TRBV7-9 and TRBJ2-7 gives the whole variable domain DTGVSQNPRHKITKRGQNVTFRCDPISEHNRLYWYRQTLGQGPEFLTYFQNEAQLEKSRLLSDRFSAERPKGSFSTLEIQRTEQGDSAMYLCASSHGPTYEQYFGPGTRLTVT.

V is TRBV7-6 and J is TRBJ2-3, with D tentatively TRBD1 or TRBD2 (5 bases each). Germline values: CDR1 SGHVS, CDR2 FNYEAQ. This CDR3 has 15 amino acids. The V end lost 5 bases, the J end lost 0 bases, and 12 bases lay between the germline ends. In DNA form, the CDR3 reads TGTGCCAGCAGCCACAGGACTGCTAGCACAGATACGCAGTATTTT. Translating it yields CASSHRTASTDTQYF.

This clonotype appeared a few times. The rearrangement uses TRBV7-8 and TRBJ2-3, with unresolved D. The CDR3 spans 15 residues. Germline V gene data show CDR1 as SGHVS and CDR2 as FQNEAQ. Deletions cut 6 bases from V and 0 bases from J, with 13 bases between. CDR3 in DNA: TGTGCCAGCAGTCGTAGAGGTCCTAGCACAGATACGCAGTATTTT. This gives the protein CASSRRGPSTDTQYF.

This clonotype was found a few times. J is TRBJ2-1 and V is TRBV12-3 or TRBV12-4; unclear D gene. The CDR3 has 15 residues. Trimming stripped 3 bases from V and 0 bases from J, with 9 bases between. CDR3 nucleotides: TGTGCCAGCAGTTTCCAGGAGAGCTCCTACAATGAGCAGTTCTTC. Translating it yields CASSFQESSYNEQFF.

The chain combines TRBV20-1 with TRBJ1-6, with D perhaps matching TRBD1 (6 bases). Germline V gives CDR1 DFQATT, CDR2 SNEGSKA (reference sequence). Trimming cost V 2 bases and J 4 bases, with 6 bases left between them. The CDR3 runs to 13 residues. CDR3 sequence (DNA): TGCAGTGCTAGAACAGGGTATAATTCACCCCTCCACTTT. Translated, it gives CSARTGYNSPLHF.

This clonotype has only a few counts. The CDR3 nucleotides read TGTGCCAGCGTACCTTCGGGGACAGGGTATCACTATGAGCAGTTCTTC. It yields the protein CASVPSGTGYHYEQFF. The rearrangement joins TRBV6-2 or TRBV6-3 to TRBJ2-1; 9 nucleotides align to TRBD1. CDR3 size: 16 residues. CDR1 MNHEY and CDR2 SVGEGT come from the germline V gene. Trimming took 8 bases from V and 8 from J; bases not matched to a gene: 16.

This clonotype has just a few counts. This chain uses TRBV5-4 with TRBJ2-7; the D call may be TRBD1 or TRBD2 (6 bases each). Trimming removed 0 bases from V and 0 bases from J, with 13 bases in between. The V gene's germline CDR1 is SGHNT and CDR2 YYREEE (reference sequence). The CDR3 consists of 16 residues. CDR3 nucleotides: TGTGCCAGCAGCTTGGGAGAGGGGGGCCTCTCCTACGAGCAGTACGTC. As protein: CASSLGEGGLSYEQYV.

This clonotype has a count of ten or more. The rearrangement uses TRBV7-2 and TRBJ2-5; 9 bases match TRBD2. Germline V gene data show CDR1 as SGHTA and CDR2 as FQGNSA. After removal of 3 bases from V and 2 bases from J, the junction contained 4 bases not matched to a gene. CDR3 length: 15 residues. The CDR3 reads CASSFEAGGQETQYF. As DNA, the CDR3 is TGTGCCAGCAGCTTCGAAGCGGGGGGACAAGAGACCCAGTACTTC.

This clonotype was seen repeatedly, ten times or more. The chain is built from TRBV7-6 and TRBJ2-1, with 10 bases that match TRBD1. The CDR3 spans 18 residues. Germline V CDR1 and CDR2: SGHVS, FNYEAQ. V dropped 1 base and J dropped 7; count of bases not matched to a gene: 13. CDR3 sequence: CASSLGRGTGAYGNEQFF. In nucleotides, the CDR3 is TGTGCCAGCAGCTTAGGCCGTGGGACAGGGGCTTATGGTAATGAGCAGTTCTTC.

The chain links TRBV2 to TRBJ2-1, with 8 bases lining up with TRBD1. The CDR3 totals 15 residues. With V trimmed by 6 bases and J by 8 bases, 12 bases remained unmatched. Per the germline V gene, CDR1 is SNHLY and CDR2 is FYNNEI. The CDR3 protein is CASRETLDRADEQFF. The CDR3 nucleotides read TGTGCCAGCAGGGAGACTTTGGACAGGGCGGATGAGCAGTTCTTC.

This clonotype was found many times. The chain carries TRBV6-2 or TRBV6-3 and TRBJ2-1; 8 nucleotides line up with TRBD1. The CDR3 extends over 15 amino acids. With V trimmed by 2 bases and J by 3 bases, 3 bases remained unmatched. CDR1 is MNHEY and CDR2 is SVGEGT in the germline V gene. The DNA of the CDR3 is TGTGCCAGCAGTTACAACAGGGGGTTCTACAATGAGCAGTTCTTC. Its translation is CASSYNRGFYNEQFF.

Points on this clonotype: It may be a read error: a sequence one base away is much more abundant. The rearrangement links TRBV7-8 to TRBJ1-2; 9 nucleotides align to TRBD1. The CDR3 extends over 16 amino acids. Germline V gene sequence: CDR1 SGHVS, CDR2 FQNEAQ. The CDR3 protein is CVSSFYTGGEPYGYTF. CDR3 in DNA: TGTGTCAGCAGCTTTTACACAGGGGGCGAACCTTATGGCTACACCTTC.

V gene TRBV19 combines with J gene TRBJ1-3; D uncertain. CDR1 and CDR2 from the germline V gene are LNHDA and SQIVND (reference sequence). With 10 bases removed from V and 0 bases from J, the gap between germline ends came to 13 bases. This CDR3 has 14 amino acids. The CDR3 protein is CATLTTSSGNTIYF. CDR3 coding DNA: TGTGCCACCCTTACGACGAGCTCTGGAAACACCATATATTTT.